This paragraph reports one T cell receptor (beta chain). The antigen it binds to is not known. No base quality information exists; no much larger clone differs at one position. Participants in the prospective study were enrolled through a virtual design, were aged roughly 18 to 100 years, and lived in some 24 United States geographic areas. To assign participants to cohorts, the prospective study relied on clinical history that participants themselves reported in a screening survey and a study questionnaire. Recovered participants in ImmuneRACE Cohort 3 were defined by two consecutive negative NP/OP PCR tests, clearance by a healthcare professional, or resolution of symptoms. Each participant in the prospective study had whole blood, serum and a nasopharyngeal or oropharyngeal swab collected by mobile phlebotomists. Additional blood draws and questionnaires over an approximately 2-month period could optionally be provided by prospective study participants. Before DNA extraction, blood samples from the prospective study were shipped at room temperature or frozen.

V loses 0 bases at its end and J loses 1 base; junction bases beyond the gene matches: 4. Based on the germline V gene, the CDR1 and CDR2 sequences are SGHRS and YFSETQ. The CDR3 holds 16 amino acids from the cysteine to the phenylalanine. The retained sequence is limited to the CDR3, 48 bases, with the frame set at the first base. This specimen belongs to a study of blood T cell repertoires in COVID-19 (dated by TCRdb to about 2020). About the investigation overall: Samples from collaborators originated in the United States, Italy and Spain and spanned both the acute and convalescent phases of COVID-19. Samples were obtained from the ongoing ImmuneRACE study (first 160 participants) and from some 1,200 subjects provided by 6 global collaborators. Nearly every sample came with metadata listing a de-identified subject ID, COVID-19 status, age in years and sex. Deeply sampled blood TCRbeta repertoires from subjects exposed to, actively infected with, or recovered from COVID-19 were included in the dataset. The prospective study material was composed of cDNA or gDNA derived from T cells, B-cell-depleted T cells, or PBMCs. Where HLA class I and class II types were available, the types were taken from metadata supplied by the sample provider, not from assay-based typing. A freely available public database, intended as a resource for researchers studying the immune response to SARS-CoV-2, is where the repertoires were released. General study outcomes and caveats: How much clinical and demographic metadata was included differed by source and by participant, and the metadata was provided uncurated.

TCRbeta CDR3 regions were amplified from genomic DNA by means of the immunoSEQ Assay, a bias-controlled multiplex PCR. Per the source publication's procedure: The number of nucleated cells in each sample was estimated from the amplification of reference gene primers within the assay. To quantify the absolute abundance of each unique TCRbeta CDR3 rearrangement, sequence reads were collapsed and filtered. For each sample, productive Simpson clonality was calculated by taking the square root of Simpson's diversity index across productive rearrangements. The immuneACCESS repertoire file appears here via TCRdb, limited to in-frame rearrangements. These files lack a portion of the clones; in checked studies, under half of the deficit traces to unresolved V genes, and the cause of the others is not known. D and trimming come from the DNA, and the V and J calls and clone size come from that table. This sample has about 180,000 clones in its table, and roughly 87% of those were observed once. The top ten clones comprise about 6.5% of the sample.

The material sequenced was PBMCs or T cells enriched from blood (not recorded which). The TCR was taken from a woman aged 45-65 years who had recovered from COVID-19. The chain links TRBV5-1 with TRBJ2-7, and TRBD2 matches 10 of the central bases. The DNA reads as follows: TGCGCCAGCAGCTTGGGGACTAGCGGACCATCCTACGAGCAGTACTTC. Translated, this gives CASSLGTSGPSYEQYF.